What follows are 12 T cell receptor beta chains derived from one specimen sequenced in a study of blood T cell repertoires in COVID-19. Profiling relied on immunoSEQ multiplex PCR, and the TCRdb table lists in-frame clones only, not all of them. The sample includes tens of thousands of clones, around 75% seen only once; the top ten take around 25%. Sample: peripheral blood. All receptors come from a human donor in a cohort sampled during active COVID-19.

The V and J genes are TRBV9 and TRBJ1-4; perhaps TRBD1 as D (6 bases). This CDR3 is 12 amino acids long. Trimming pared 1 base from V and 13 bases from J, leaving 11 bases between. The V gene's germline CDR1 is SGDLS and CDR2 YYNGEE. CDR3 DNA sequence: TGTGCCAGCAGCGTATCACAGGGCCCACTGTTTTTT. This gives the protein CASSVSQGPLFF.

The DNA for the CDR3 is TGTGCCATCAGTCGAGGGGGAAGTAACTATGGCTACACCTTC. Protein product: CAISRGGSNYGYTF. The rearrangement uses TRBV10-3 and TRBJ1-2, with a tentative D call TRBD1 (6 bases). With 5 bases removed from V and 1 base from J, the gap between germline ends came to 11 bases. The CDR3 sequence is 14 residues long. Germline CDR1 and CDR2: ENHRY and SYGVKD.

The chain employs TRBV11-2 and TRBJ2-7, with 7 bases aligning to TRBD2. With 4 bases clipped from V and 0 bases from J, the junction kept 12 bases outside the gene matches. The CDR3 runs 17 residues. CDR1 and CDR2 (germline): SGHAT, FQNNGV. CDR3: CASSSGAGYGSSYEQYF. The DNA for the CDR3 is TGTGCCAGCAGCTCCGGAGCGGGGTACGGGAGCTCCTACGAGCAGTACTTC.

V and J are TRBV6-6 and TRBJ1-5; D not resolved. V dropped 2 bases and J dropped 1 base, with 6 bases sitting between them. Germline CDR1 is MNHNY and CDR2 is SVGAGI (reference sequence). This CDR3 has 14 amino acids. In DNA, the CDR3 is TGTGCCAGCAGTTACCGAAGCAGCAATCAGCCCCAGCATTTT. Protein product: CASSYRSSNQPQHF.

The CDR3 nucleotides are TGTGCCAGCAGCCCCCGGGACAGTTTTCAAGGCAATCAGCCCCAGCATTTT. Amino acid sequence: CASSPRDSFQGNQPQHF. The chain links TRBV5-5 to TRBJ1-5; 7 bases are a match to TRBD1. This CDR3 spans 17 amino acids. V shed 4 bases, J shed 2 bases, and the junction held 12 bases outside the gene matches. The germline CDR1 and CDR2 sequences are SGHKS and YYEKEE (reference sequence).

The table lists this clone with a few counts. V gene TRBV20-1 combines with J gene TRBJ2-4; D is undetermined. Germline V gene lookup returns CDR1 DFQATT and CDR2 SNEGSKA (reference sequence). V lost 3 bases to trimming and J lost 7 bases, with 7 bases between them. There are 11 residues in the CDR3. CDR3 DNA sequence: TGCAGTGCTAGCCTAGACAACATTCAGTACTTC. Its protein is CSASLDNIQYF.

The chain combines TRBV5-1 with TRBJ2-7; tentative D call: TRBD1 (6 bases). This CDR3 contains 16 residues. Per the germline V gene, CDR1 is SGHRS and CDR2 is YFSETQ. Trimming removed 4 bases at V and 5 bases at J, with 22 bases between. CDR3 sequence: CASSARTENPVNEQYF. The CDR3 DNA reads as TGCGCCAGCAGCGCCCGGACAGAGAACCCGGTGAACGAGCAGTACTTC.

This chain connects TRBV4-2 to TRBJ1-1; weak D call: TRBD1 (6 bases). Germline V gene lookup returns CDR1 LGHNA and CDR2 YNFKEQ. The CDR3 is 16 residues long. V was clipped by 5 bases and J by 3 bases, with 19 bases between them. The CDR3 DNA is TGTGCCAGCAGCAGGAAATCGGGGGGGGCCGACACTGAAGCTTTCTTT. It specifies CASSRKSGGADTEAFF.

The chain carries TRBV5-1 and TRBJ1-4, with 8 nucleotides matching TRBD1. Germline CDR1 is SGHRS and CDR2 is YFSETQ. CDR3 length: 15 residues. V trimming: 5 bases; J trimming: 1 base; junction bases outside the gene matches: 4. In DNA, the CDR3 is TGCGCCAGCAGGACAGGGGATGTAACTAATGAAAAACTGTTTTTT. Amino acid sequence: CASRTGDVTNEKLFF.

The rearrangement uses TRBV5-1 and TRBJ1-1; D possibly corresponds to TRBD1 (5 bases). The germline V gene has CDR1 SGHRS and CDR2 YFSETQ. V lost 4 bases and J lost 1, with 5 bases in between. This CDR3 region has 12 residues. In DNA form, the CDR3 reads TGCGCCAGCAGCACAGGGAACACTGAAGCTTTCTTT. Translated: CASSTGNTEAFF.

The V and J genes are TRBV6-1 and TRBJ2-7; D might be TRBD2 (5 bases). Trimming took 2 bases from V and 3 from J, leaving 11 bases between them. CDR1 is MNHNS and CDR2 is SASEGT in the germline V gene. CDR3 length: 14 residues. The CDR3 loop reads CASSERLAVYEQYF. CDR3 coding DNA: TGTGCCAGCAGTGAAAGGCTAGCAGTCTACGAGCAGTACTTC.

This chain uses TRBV18 with TRBJ2-7; possible D gene TRBD1, 6 bases. CDR1 is KGHSH and CDR2 is LQKENI in the germline V gene. The CDR3 extends over 13 amino acids. Trimming stripped 3 bases from V and 3 bases from J, with 9 bases between. The CDR3 sequence: CASSPSRGYEQYF. CDR3 in DNA: TGTGCCAGCTCACCTTCCAGGGGCTACGAGCAGTACTTC.